This TCR beta chain was profiled in a study of T cell changes during pregnancy in multiple sclerosis. Using immunoSEQ multiplex PCR, the repertoire was profiled, and TCRdb retains in-frame clones only, with some absent. Of about 98,000 clones listed, roughly nine tenths are singletons. This CDR3 has 15 amino acids. V gave up 8 bases and J gave up 4 bases; unmatched junction bases: 9. Germline V gene lookup returns CDR1 MNHNS and CDR2 SASEGT. This sample comprised peripheral blood, obtained after pregnancy. The chain recombines TRBV6-1 with TRBJ2-1; 9 bases are shared with TRBD2. The origin of this receptor is a female donor in good health, enrolled as a control in a pregnancy study. The CDR3 DNA reads TGTGCCAGCGAGGCGGGGGGGGGTTTTTACAATGAGCAGTTCTTC. This gives the protein CASEAGGGFYNEQFF.